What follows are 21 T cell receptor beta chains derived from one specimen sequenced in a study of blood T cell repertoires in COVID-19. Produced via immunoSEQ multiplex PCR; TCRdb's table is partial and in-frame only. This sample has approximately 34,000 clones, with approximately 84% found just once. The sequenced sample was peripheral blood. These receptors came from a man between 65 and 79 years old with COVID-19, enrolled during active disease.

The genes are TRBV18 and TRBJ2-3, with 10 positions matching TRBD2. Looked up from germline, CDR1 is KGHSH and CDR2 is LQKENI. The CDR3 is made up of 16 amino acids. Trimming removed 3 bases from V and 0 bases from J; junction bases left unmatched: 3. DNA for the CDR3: TGTGCCAGCTCACCGCTGACTAGCGGGAGCACAGATACGCAGTATTTT. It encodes CASSPLTSGSTDTQYF.

CDR3 nucleotides: TGTGCCAGCAGTATGGGAGGAGGGGTGACAGATACGCAGTATTTT. Protein product: CASSMGGGVTDTQYF. This chain connects TRBV6-5 to TRBJ2-3; D is possibly TRBD2 (6 bases). The V and J ends lost 5 bases and 3 bases respectively, with 15 bases between them. The CDR3 totals 15 residues. Per germline, CDR1 MNHEY and CDR2 SVGAGI.

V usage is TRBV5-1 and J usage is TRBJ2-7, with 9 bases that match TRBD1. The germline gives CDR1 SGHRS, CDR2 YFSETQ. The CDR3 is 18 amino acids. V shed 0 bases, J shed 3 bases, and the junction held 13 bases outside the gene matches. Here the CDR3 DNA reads TGCGCCAGCAGCTTGGAGGGACAGGGATGGCGGGAGAGCTACGAGCAGTACTTC. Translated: CASSLEGQGWRESYEQYF.

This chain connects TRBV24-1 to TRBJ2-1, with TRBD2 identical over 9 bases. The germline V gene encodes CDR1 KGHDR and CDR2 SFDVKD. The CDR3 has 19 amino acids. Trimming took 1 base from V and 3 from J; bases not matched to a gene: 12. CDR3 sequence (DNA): TGTGCCACCAGTGATTTAGGGTCGACGCGGGAGGGCCTCTACAATGAGCAGTTCTTC. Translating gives CATSDLGSTREGLYNEQFF.

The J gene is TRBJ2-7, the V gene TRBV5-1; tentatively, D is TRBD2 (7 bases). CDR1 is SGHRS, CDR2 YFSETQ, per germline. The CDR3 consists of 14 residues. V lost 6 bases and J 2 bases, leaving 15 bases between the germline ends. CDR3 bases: TGCGCCAGCAACCGAGGGGGGACTACCTACGAGCAGTACTTC. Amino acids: CASNRGGTTYEQYF. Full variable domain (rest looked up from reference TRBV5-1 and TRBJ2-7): KAGVTQTPRYLIKTRGQQVTLSCSPISGHRSVSWYQQTPGQGLQFLFEYFSETQRNKGNFPGRFSGRQFSNSRSEMNVSTLELGDSALYLCASNRGGTTYEQYFGPGTRLTVT.

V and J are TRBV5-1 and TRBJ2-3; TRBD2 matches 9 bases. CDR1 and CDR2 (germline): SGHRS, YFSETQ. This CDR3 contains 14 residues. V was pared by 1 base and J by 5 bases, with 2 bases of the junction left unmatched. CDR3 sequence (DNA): TGCGCCAGCAGCTTGAGTAGCGGGAGAGATACGCAGTATTTT. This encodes CASSLSSGRDTQYF.

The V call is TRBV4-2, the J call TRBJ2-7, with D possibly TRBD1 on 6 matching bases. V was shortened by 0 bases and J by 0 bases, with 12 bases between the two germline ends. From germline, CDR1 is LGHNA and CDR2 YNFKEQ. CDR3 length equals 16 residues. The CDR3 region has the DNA TGTGCCAGCAGCCAAGAAGCGACAGGAATCTCCTACGAGCAGTACTTC. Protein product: CASSQEATGISYEQYF.

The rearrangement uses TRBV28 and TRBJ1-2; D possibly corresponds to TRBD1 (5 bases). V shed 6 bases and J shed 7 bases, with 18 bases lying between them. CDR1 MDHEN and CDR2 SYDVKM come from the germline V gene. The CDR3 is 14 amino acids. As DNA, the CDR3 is TGTGCCAGCAGCCTATCGGGGGGGAGGGTTGGCTACACCTTC. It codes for CASSLSGGRVGYTF.

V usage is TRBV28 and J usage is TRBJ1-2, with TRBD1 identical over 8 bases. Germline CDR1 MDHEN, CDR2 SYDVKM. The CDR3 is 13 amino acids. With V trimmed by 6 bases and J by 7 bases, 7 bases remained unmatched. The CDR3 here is CASSLGQATGYTF. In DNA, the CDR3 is TGTGCCAGCAGCCTGGGACAGGCAACTGGCTACACCTTC.

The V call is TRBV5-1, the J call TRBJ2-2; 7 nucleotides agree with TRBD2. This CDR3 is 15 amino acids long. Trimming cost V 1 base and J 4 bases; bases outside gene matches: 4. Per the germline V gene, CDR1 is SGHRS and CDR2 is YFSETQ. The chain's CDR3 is CASSLPGGGTGELFF. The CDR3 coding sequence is TGCGCCAGCAGCTTGCCTGGCGGGGGCACCGGGGAGCTGTTTTTT.

CDR3 bases: TGTGCCAGCAGCTTAGAGGTAGGAGCGGGAGCTTTCTTT. Translated, it gives CASSLEVGAGAFF. This chain links TRBV7-2 with TRBJ1-1; D is unclear. This CDR3 is built from 13 residues. Looked up from germline, CDR1 is SGHTA and CDR2 is FQGNSA. V was trimmed by 1 base and J by 10 bases, leaving 13 bases between them.

Here the CDR3 DNA reads TGTGCCGGCCCGGGACAGGACATGAACACTGAAGCTTTCTTT. Protein sequence: CAGPGQDMNTEAFF. The rearrangement uses TRBV3-1 (or the pseudogene TRBV3-2) and TRBJ1-1, with 8 bases that match TRBD1. The ends lost 11 bases at V and 0 bases at J; junction bases unmatched: 8. The germline gives CDR1 LGHDT, CDR2 YNNKEL (reference sequence). The CDR3 sequence is 14 residues long.

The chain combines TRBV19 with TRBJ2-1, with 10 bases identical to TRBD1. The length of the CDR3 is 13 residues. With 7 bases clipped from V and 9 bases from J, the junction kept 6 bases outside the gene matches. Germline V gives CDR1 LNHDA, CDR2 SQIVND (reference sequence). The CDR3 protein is CASTVTGGVEQFF. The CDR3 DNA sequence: TGTGCCAGTACAGTGACAGGGGGCGTTGAGCAGTTCTTC.

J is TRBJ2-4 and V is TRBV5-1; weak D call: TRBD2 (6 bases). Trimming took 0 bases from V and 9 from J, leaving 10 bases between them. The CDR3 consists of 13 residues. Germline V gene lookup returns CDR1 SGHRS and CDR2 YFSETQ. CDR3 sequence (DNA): TGCGCCAGCAGCTTGGACCCGGAGGGCATTCAGTACTTC. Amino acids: CASSLDPEGIQYF.

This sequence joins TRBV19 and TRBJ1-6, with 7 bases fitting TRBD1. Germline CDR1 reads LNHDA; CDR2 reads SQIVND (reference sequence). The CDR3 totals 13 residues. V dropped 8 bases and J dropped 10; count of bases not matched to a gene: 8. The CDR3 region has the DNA TGTGCCAGTGCCGACAGGGTAGGGTCACCCCTCCACTTT. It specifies CASADRVGSPLHF.

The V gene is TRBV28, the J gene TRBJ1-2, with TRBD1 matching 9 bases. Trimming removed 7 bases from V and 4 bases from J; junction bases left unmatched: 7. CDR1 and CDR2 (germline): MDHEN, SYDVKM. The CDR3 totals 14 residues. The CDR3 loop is CASTYTGGGYGYTF. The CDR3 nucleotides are TGTGCCAGCACTTACACAGGGGGCGGCTATGGCTACACCTTC.

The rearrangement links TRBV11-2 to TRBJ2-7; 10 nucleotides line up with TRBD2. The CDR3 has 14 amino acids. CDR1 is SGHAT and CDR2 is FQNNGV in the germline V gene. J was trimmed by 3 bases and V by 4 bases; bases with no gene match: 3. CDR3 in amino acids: CASSSLAGVYEQYF. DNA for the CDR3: TGTGCCAGCAGCTCCCTAGCGGGAGTCTACGAGCAGTACTTC.

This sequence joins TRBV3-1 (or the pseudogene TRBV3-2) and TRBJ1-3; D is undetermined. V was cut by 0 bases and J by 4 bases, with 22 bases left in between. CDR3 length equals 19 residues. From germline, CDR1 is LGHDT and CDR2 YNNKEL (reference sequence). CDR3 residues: CASSQDGIRHSPLGNTIYF. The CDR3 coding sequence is TGTGCCAGCAGCCAAGATGGCATTCGGCACAGCCCCCTGGGAAACACCATATATTTT.

Written as DNA, the CDR3 is TGTGCCTGGTACAGACAGGCAGGCGGTGAAGCTTTCTTT. Its translation: CAWYRQAGGEAFF. The chain couples TRBV30 to TRBJ1-1, with a weak D call TRBD1 (6 bases). Germline-derived CDR1 and CDR2 are GTSNPN and SVGIG (reference sequence). This CDR3 has 13 amino acids. Between the trimmed V and J ends, which lost 5 bases and 7 bases, there was a span of 17 bases.

The CDR3 bases are TGTGCCAGCAGCTTAGGGGACACCAACACAGATACGCAGTATTTT. Its translation is CASSLGDTNTDTQYF. The rearrangement links TRBV7-9 to TRBJ2-3; D may be TRBD1 (6 bases). Germline V lookup: CDR1 SEHNR, CDR2 FQNEAQ (reference sequence). V was trimmed by 1 base and J by 2 bases, leaving 10 bases between them. The CDR3 sequence is 15 residues long.

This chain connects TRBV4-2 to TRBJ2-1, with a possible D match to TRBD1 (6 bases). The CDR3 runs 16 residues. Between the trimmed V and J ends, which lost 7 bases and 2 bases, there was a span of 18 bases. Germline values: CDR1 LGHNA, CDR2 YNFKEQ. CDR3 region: CASTLRGRGTYNEQFF. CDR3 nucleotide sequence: TGTGCCAGCACCCTACGCGGCAGGGGCACCTACAATGAGCAGTTCTTC.